Following are 23 T cell receptor beta chains from one sample sequenced in a study of blood T cell repertoires in COVID-19. Some clones are missing from TCRdb's copy, which holds only in-frame ones; the method was immunoSEQ multiplex PCR. The data show 150,000 to 200,000 clones, with approximately 78% seen just once and 15% to 20% held by the top ten. What was sequenced was PBMCs or T cells enriched from blood (not recorded which). Receptors were obtained from a woman aged 50 to 60 who had recovered from COVID-19.

The chain couples TRBV19 to TRBJ1-5; TRBD1 is a possible D gene (6 bases). The CDR3 spans 13 residues. Germline CDR1 reads LNHDA; CDR2 reads SQIVND (reference sequence). Trimming removed 6 bases at V and 7 bases at J, with 13 bases between. The CDR3 loop reads CASRGGRGQPQHF. CDR3 coding DNA: TGTGCCAGTAGAGGGGGTCGAGGGCAGCCCCAGCATTTT.

This chain connects TRBV6-4 to TRBJ2-1; 8 positions match TRBD2. This CDR3 is 16 amino acids long. The germline V gene has CDR1 MRHNA and CDR2 SNTAGT. Germline trimming cut 4 bases from V and 7 bases from J; bases unmatched to any gene: 12. The CDR3: CASSVRSGSGRNEQFF. CDR3 DNA sequence: TGTGCCAGCAGTGTGCGGTCGGGCAGCGGGAGAAATGAGCAGTTCTTC.

The V gene is TRBV28, the J gene TRBJ2-1, with 7 bases that match TRBD2. The CDR3 is 16 residues long. Per germline, CDR1 MDHEN and CDR2 SYDVKM. With V trimmed by 5 bases and J by 7 bases, 14 bases remained unmatched. The CDR3 region is CASSPPGAGVGNEQFF. CDR3 DNA: TGTGCCAGCAGTCCACCCGGGGCGGGAGTTGGAAATGAGCAGTTCTTC.

V usage is TRBV9 and J usage is TRBJ2-6, with D possibly being TRBD1 (6 bases). In germline, CDR1 is SGDLS, CDR2 YYNGEE. There are 16 residues in the CDR3. V shed 4 bases and J shed 4 bases, with 15 bases lying between them. Here the CDR3 DNA reads TGTGCCAGCAGCCTTCACTCAGGGGTAGGGGCCAACGTCCTGACTTTC. This sequence encodes CASSLHSGVGANVLTF.

This clone was seen just once. The chain joins TRBV5-6 to TRBJ1-5, with 8 bases lining up with TRBD1. The ends lost 3 bases at V and 2 bases at J; junction bases unmatched: 1. Germline lookup yields CDR1 SGHDT and CDR2 YYEEEE. There are 14 residues in the CDR3. CDR3 nucleotides: TGTGCCAGCAGCTCGGGACAGGGCAATCAGCCCCAGCATTTT. Its translation is CASSSGQGNQPQHF.

This chain connects TRBV12-3 or TRBV12-4 to TRBJ2-7, with a possible D match to TRBD1 (5 bases). The V end was cut by 6 bases, the J end by 3 bases, with 9 bases between. This CDR3 has 12 residues. CDR3 in DNA: TGTGCCAGCAGGACAGATCTCTACGAGCAGTACTTC. It is translated as CASRTDLYEQYF.

The chain recombines TRBV5-4 with TRBJ2-7; a possible D gene is TRBD2 (5 bases). In germline, CDR1 is SGHNT, CDR2 YYREEE (reference sequence). The CDR3 length is 14 residues. The germline V and J ends were trimmed by 1 base and 6 bases, with 14 bases remaining between them. The CDR3 DNA follows: TGTGCCAGCAGCTTGATCGGGGTGGGTAGCGAGCAGTACTTC. It specifies CASSLIGVGSEQYF.

The V gene is TRBV7-9, the J gene TRBJ1-3; D perhaps matches TRBD1 (5 bases). The CDR3 extends over 17 amino acids. Germline loops: CDR1 SEHNR, CDR2 FQNEAQ (reference sequence). The ends were cut back, 1 base at V and 0 bases at J, with 13 bases in the middle. CDR3 amino acids: CASSLGWNRNSGNTIYF. DNA for the CDR3: TGTGCCAGCAGCTTAGGGTGGAACAGGAACTCTGGAAACACCATATATTTT. Variable domain in full (rest from reference TRBV7-9 and TRBJ1-3): DTGVSQNPRHKITKRGQNVTFRCDPISEHNRLYWYRQTLGQGPEFLTYFQNEAQLEKSRLLSDRFSAERPKGSFSTLEIQRTEQGDSAMYLCASSLGWNRNSGNTIYFGEGSWLTVV.

The rearrangement uses TRBV7-8 and TRBJ2-5; TRBD1 might be the D (5 bases). The length of the CDR3 is 13 residues. Looked up from germline, CDR1 is SGHVS and CDR2 is FQNEAQ. V shed 1 base and J shed 6 bases, with 9 bases lying between them. For the CDR3, the DNA is TGTGCCAGCAGCTTAGGCAGGGATAAGACCCAGTACTTC. Translation gives CASSLGRDKTQYF.

The V gene is TRBV10-1, the J gene TRBJ2-1; D is possibly TRBD2 (6 bases). Trimming removed 5 bases at V and 3 bases at J, with 11 bases between. The CDR3 totals 14 residues. The germline V gene encodes CDR1 WNHNN and CDR2 SYGVQD (reference sequence). CDR3: CASSSEEGYNEQFF. The CDR3 nucleotides read TGCGCCAGCAGTTCCGAGGAGGGCTACAATGAGCAGTTCTTC.

The genes are TRBV6-5 and TRBJ2-7; the D gene is possibly TRBD2 (6 bases). CDR3 length: 14 residues. Germline loops: CDR1 MNHEY, CDR2 SVGAGI. V lost 2 bases and J 6 bases, leaving 14 bases between the germline ends. The CDR3 sequence is CASSYGAGRGEQYF. The CDR3 DNA reads as TGTGCCAGCAGTTACGGAGCGGGTAGGGGCGAGCAGTACTTC.

The genes are TRBV9 and TRBJ1-1, with 10 bases identical to TRBD1. The ends lost 0 bases at V and 10 bases at J; junction bases unmatched: 3. Germline V gives CDR1 SGDLS, CDR2 YYNGEE. The CDR3 consists of 13 residues. The CDR3 sequence is CASSVAGQGRAFF. CDR3 bases: TGTGCCAGCAGCGTAGCGGGACAGGGGAGAGCTTTCTTT.

The chain joins TRBV9 to TRBJ2-5; weak D call: TRBD2 (7 bases). This CDR3 is built from 16 residues. Germline V lookup: CDR1 SGDLS, CDR2 YYNGEE. V was clipped by 0 bases and J by 5 bases, with 17 bases between them. The CDR3 is CASSVEGGQVVETQYF. CDR3 nucleotides: TGTGCCAGCAGCGTAGAGGGGGGGCAGGTCGTCGAGACCCAGTACTTC.

The chain uses TRBV19 and TRBJ2-7, with D possibly TRBD2 on 5 matching bases. Germline-derived CDR1 and CDR2 are LNHDA and SQIVND (reference sequence). V was trimmed by 0 bases and J by 0 bases, leaving 9 bases between them. The CDR3 contains 15 residues. DNA for the CDR3: TGTGCCAGTAGTATAGAAAGTAGCGTCTCCTACGAGCAGTACTTC. This sequence encodes CASSIESSVSYEQYF.

There are a few counts of this clone. Relative to the germline gene, one junction end is altered; a read error may explain this. The CDR3 nucleotides read TGTGCCAGCAGCCAGGGCAGGGACAAGATTTTT. The encoded protein is CASSQGRDKIF. This sequence joins TRBV3-1 (or the pseudogene TRBV3-2) and TRBJ1-4; perhaps TRBD1 as D (6 bases). CDR1 is LGHDT, CDR2 YNNKEL, per germline (reference sequence). This CDR3 comprises 11 residues.

This clone was observed many times. Within the sample, other DNA sequences also encode this same CDR3. V usage is TRBV5-6 and J usage is TRBJ2-7, with TRBD2 matching over 12 bases. This CDR3 is 16 amino acids long. Germline V lookup: CDR1 SGHDT, CDR2 YYEEEE. The junction had 5 bases not matched to a gene; V was cut back by 4 bases and J by 0 bases. The CDR3 nucleotides are TGTGCCAGCAGCAGTGGACTAGCGGGACGCTCCTACGAGCAGTACTTC. Its translation: CASSSGLAGRSYEQYF.

The chain employs TRBV5-5 and TRBJ1-6; TRBD1 might be the D (5 bases). CDR3 length equals 14 residues. Germline CDR1 is SGHKS and CDR2 is YYEKEE (reference sequence). The ends were cut back, 2 bases at V and 7 bases at J, with 10 bases in the middle. The CDR3 nucleotides read TGTGCCAGCAGCTTAGGGGAGGCAAATTCACCCCTCCACTTT. This sequence encodes CASSLGEANSPLHF.

This chain connects TRBV5-6 to TRBJ2-7, with D unclear. The CDR3 totals 13 residues. V was cut by 1 base and J by 1 base, with 6 bases left in between. The V gene's germline CDR1 is SGHDT and CDR2 YYEEEE. The CDR3 nucleotides read TGTGCCAGCAGCTTGACAGTTTCCTACGAGCAGTACTTC. Its translation: CASSLTVSYEQYF. Together with reference TRBV5-6 and TRBJ2-7, the CDR3 gives the full variable domain: DAGVTQSPTHLIKTRGQQVTLRCSPKSGHDTVSWYQQALGQGPQFIFQYYEEEERQRGNFPDRFSGHQFPNYSSELNVNALLLGDSALYLCASSLTVSYEQYFGPGTRLTVT.

The chain carries TRBV9 and TRBJ2-7; 12 bases agree with TRBD2. CDR1 and CDR2 from the germline V gene are SGDLS and YYNGEE. This CDR3 is 15 amino acids long. With 3 bases clipped from V and 2 bases from J, the junction kept 3 bases outside the gene matches. The CDR3 here is CASSAGLAGPYEQYF. The CDR3 DNA is TGTGCCAGCAGCGCCGGACTAGCGGGGCCCTACGAGCAGTACTTC.

This chain uses TRBV4-2 with TRBJ2-2; TRBD2 aligns across 15 bases. With V trimmed by 1 base and J by 1 base, 4 bases remained unmatched. This CDR3 is built from 19 residues. The germline V gene encodes CDR1 LGHNA and CDR2 YNFKEQ. The CDR3 protein is CASSQVPGLAGGNTGELFF. The CDR3 bases are TGTGCCAGCAGCCAAGTACCGGGACTAGCGGGAGGGAACACCGGGGAGCTGTTTTTT.

A single count supports this clone. The J gene is TRBJ2-1, the V gene TRBV9, with D possibly TRBD1 on 7 matching bases. Germline CDR1 SGDLS, CDR2 YYNGEE. V lost 0 bases to trimming and J lost 5 bases, with 12 bases between them. This CDR3 region has 15 residues. This CDR3 is CASSVVQGTHNEQFF. CDR3 sequence (DNA): TGTGCCAGCAGCGTAGTACAGGGGACTCACAATGAGCAGTTCTTC.

The J gene is TRBJ1-6, the V gene TRBV11-2, with 10 bases matching TRBD1. CDR3 length equals 18 residues. With V trimmed by 5 bases and J by 0 bases, 7 bases remained unmatched. Per the germline V gene, CDR1 is SGHAT and CDR2 is FQNNGV. The CDR3 loop reads CASSPRTGGSSYNSPLHF. The CDR3 DNA reads as TGTGCCAGCAGCCCGAGGACAGGGGGGAGCTCCTATAATTCACCCCTCCACTTT.

V and J are TRBV19 and TRBJ2-6, with D possibly being TRBD1 (7 bases). This CDR3 has 18 amino acids. V was cut by 0 bases and J by 0 bases, with 12 bases left in between. Germline CDR1 and CDR2: LNHDA and SQIVND (reference sequence). DNA of the CDR3: TGTGCCAGTAGTATAGAGGCAGGGGGGAGCTCTGGGGCCAACGTCCTGACTTTC. Encoded protein: CASSIEAGGSSGANVLTF.